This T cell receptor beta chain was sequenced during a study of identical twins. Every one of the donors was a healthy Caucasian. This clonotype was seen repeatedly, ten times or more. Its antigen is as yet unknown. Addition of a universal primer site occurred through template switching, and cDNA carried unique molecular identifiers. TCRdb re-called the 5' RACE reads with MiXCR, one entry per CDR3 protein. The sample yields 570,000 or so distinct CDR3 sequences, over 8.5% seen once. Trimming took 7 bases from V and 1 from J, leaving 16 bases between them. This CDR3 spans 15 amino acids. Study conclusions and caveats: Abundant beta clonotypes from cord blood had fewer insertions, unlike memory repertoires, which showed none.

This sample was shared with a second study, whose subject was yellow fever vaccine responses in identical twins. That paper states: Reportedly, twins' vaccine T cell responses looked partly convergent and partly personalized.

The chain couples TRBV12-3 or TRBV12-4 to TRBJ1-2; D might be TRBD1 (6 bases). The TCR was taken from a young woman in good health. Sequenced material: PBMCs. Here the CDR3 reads CASNLQGPYNYGYTF. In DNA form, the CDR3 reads TGTGCCAGCAACTTGCAGGGGCCTTATAACTATGGCTACACCTTC.